The 31 T cell receptor beta chains below were found in one sample sequenced in a study of blood T cell repertoires in COVID-19. The table came from immunoSEQ multiplex PCR; TCRdb's copy has only in-frame clones and leaves some out. The table shows about 180,000 clones, with just over 85% occurring only once. Sequencing input: PBMCs or T cells enriched from blood (not recorded which). The receptors were gathered from a young woman who had recovered from COVID-19.

This chain uses TRBV28 with TRBJ2-5; TRBD1 might be the D (6 bases). Trimming took 5 bases from V and 4 from J, leaving 17 bases between them. The germline V gene encodes CDR1 MDHEN and CDR2 SYDVKM. The CDR3 loop spans 15 amino acids. Here the CDR3 reads CASSTLGTGRETQYF. For the CDR3, the DNA is TGTGCCAGCAGTACACTGGGCACAGGGAGAGAGACCCAGTACTTC. Supplemented by reference TRBV28 and TRBJ2-5, the full variable domain reads DVKVTQSSRYLVKRTGEKVFLECVQDMDHENMFWYRQDPGLGLRLIYFSYDVKMKEKGDIPEGYSVSREKKERFSLILESASTNQTSMYLCASSTLGTGRETQYFGPGTRLLVL.

The chain recombines TRBV7-9 with TRBJ1-6, with D unclear. This CDR3 is 16 amino acids long. Trimming cost V 1 base and J 0 bases, with 7 bases left between them. Germline CDR1 and CDR2: SEHNR and FQNEAQ (reference sequence). CDR3 DNA: TGTGCCAGCAGCTTAGGTCCGAGCTCCTATAATTCACCCCTCCACTTT. This codes for CASSLGPSSYNSPLHF.

The chain is built from TRBV2 and TRBJ1-4, with 8 bases aligning to TRBD1. The V gene end was trimmed by 2 bases and the J gene end by 8 bases; junction bases not matched to a gene: 10. This CDR3 is built from 16 residues. Looked up from germline, CDR1 is SNHLY and CDR2 is FYNNEI. CDR3 region: CASSEQGALRNEKLFF. CDR3 bases: TGTGCCAGCAGTGAACAGGGGGCGTTAAGAAACGAAAAACTGTTTTTT.

The chain joins TRBV15 to TRBJ1-1, with D unresolved. V was trimmed by 2 bases and J by 1 base, leaving 8 bases between them. The CDR3 is 14 amino acids. Germline CDR1 LNHNV, CDR2 YYDKDF (reference sequence). The CDR3 protein is CATSRLDRNTEAFF. Here the CDR3 DNA reads TGTGCCACCAGCAGACTAGATAGGAACACTGAAGCTTTCTTT.

The chain has TRBV2 and TRBJ2-3; TRBD2 agrees at 14 bases. Per germline, CDR1 SNHLY and CDR2 FYNNEI. The CDR3 has 17 residues. V dropped 4 bases and J dropped 2; count of bases not matched to a gene: 5. The CDR3 nucleotides are TGTGCCAGCAGTGGAAGACTAGCGGGAGGGAACACAGATACGCAGTATTTT. Translation gives CASSGRLAGGNTDTQYF.

The chain recombines TRBV20-1 with TRBJ1-2; unclear D gene. The V end lost 8 bases, the J end lost 4 bases, and 11 bases lay between the germline ends. Germline CDR1 and CDR2: DFQATT and SNEGSKA (reference sequence). The CDR3 sequence is 11 residues long. The CDR3 here is CSRLAAYGYTF. CDR3 in DNA: TGCAGTAGATTGGCGGCCTATGGCTACACCTTC.

The V call is TRBV4-2, the J call TRBJ2-1; 9 positions agree with TRBD2. The germline V gene has CDR1 LGHNA and CDR2 YNFKEQ. The CDR3 is 16 residues long. V lost 1 base, J lost 8 bases, and 9 bases stayed unmatched. CDR3 in amino acids: CASSQVTAGGVDEQFF. CDR3 DNA sequence: TGTGCCAGCAGCCAAGTAACCGCGGGAGGGGTAGATGAGCAGTTCTTC.

J is TRBJ1-5 and V is TRBV9; D is perhaps TRBD1 (5 bases). This CDR3 spans 13 amino acids. Trimming took 4 bases from V and 7 from J, leaving 12 bases between them. Per germline, CDR1 SGDLS and CDR2 YYNGEE. CDR3 loop: CASSTSGGQPQHF. CDR3 sequence (DNA): TGTGCCAGCAGCACGTCGGGGGGACAGCCCCAGCATTTT.

The J gene is TRBJ1-1, the V gene TRBV19, with 7 nucleotides matching TRBD1. The CDR3 runs to 15 residues. V gave up 5 bases and J gave up 1 base; unmatched junction bases: 7. Germline V lookup: CDR1 LNHDA, CDR2 SQIVND (reference sequence). The CDR3 DNA reads as TGTGCCAGTAGTCGGGCAGGGGGGAAGAACACTGAAGCTTTCTTT. It is translated as CASSRAGGKNTEAFF.

The J gene is TRBJ2-7, the V gene TRBV25-1; D is perhaps TRBD2 (6 bases). The CDR3 consists of 14 residues. V lost 5 bases and J 3 bases, leaving 14 bases between the germline ends. Germline CDR1 MGHDK, CDR2 SYGVNS. The CDR3 loop reads CASSPAGRYYEQYF. The CDR3 bases are TGTGCCAGCAGTCCCGCGGGGCGATACTACGAGCAGTACTTC.

The DNA for the CDR3 is TGCAGCGTTGAAGATCTTGGGACACACGAGCAGTACTTC. Protein: CSVEDLGTHEQYF. The chain links TRBV29-1 to TRBJ2-7; TRBD1 might be the D (6 bases). CDR1 is SQVTM and CDR2 is ANQGSEA in the germline V gene. With 0 bases removed from V and 5 bases from J, the gap between germline ends came to 11 bases. CDR3 length equals 13 residues.

The chain links TRBV7-2 to TRBJ2-1, with 7 bases matching TRBD2. Per germline, CDR1 SGHTA and CDR2 FQGNSA. This CDR3 spans 15 amino acids. V dropped 1 base and J dropped 1; count of bases not matched to a gene: 1. DNA for the CDR3: TGTGCCAGCAGCTTAGAACTAGCGTCCTACAATGAGCAGTTCTTC. Its protein is CASSLELASYNEQFF.

The chain has TRBV11-2 and TRBJ2-1; TRBD2 aligns across 11 bases. From germline, CDR1 is SGHAT and CDR2 FQNNGV. This CDR3 has 15 residues. The junction had 8 bases not matched to a gene; V was cut back by 6 bases and J by 7 bases. CDR3 coding DNA: TGTGCCAGCAGATCCCAGGGACTAGCGGAGAATGAGCAGTTCTTC. Residues: CASRSQGLAENEQFF.

CDR3 DNA sequence: TGCGCCAGCAGCTTCACAGATTCCACTGAAGCTTTCTTT. It codes for CASSFTDSTEAFF. The chain links TRBV5-1 to TRBJ1-1; D gene ambiguous. Germline values: CDR1 SGHRS, CDR2 YFSETQ. V lost 2 bases and J 4 bases, leaving 9 bases between the germline ends. CDR3 length equals 13 residues. Supplemented by reference TRBV5-1 and TRBJ1-1, the full variable domain reads KAGVTQTPRYLIKTRGQQVTLSCSPISGHRSVSWYQQTPGQGLQFLFEYFSETQRNKGNFPGRFSGRQFSNSRSEMNVSTLELGDSALYLCASSFTDSTEAFFGQGTRLTVV.

The chain carries TRBV19 and TRBJ1-5, with D maybe TRBD1 (6 bases). V gave up 8 bases and J gave up 6 bases, with 17 bases separating them. This CDR3 contains 14 residues. CDR1 is LNHDA and CDR2 is SQIVND in the germline V gene (reference sequence). The CDR3 loop is CASSMMQGPQPQHF. The CDR3 DNA sequence: TGTGCCAGTTCCATGATGCAGGGGCCTCAGCCCCAGCATTTT. The full variable domain, in which reference TRBV19 and TRBJ1-5 provide the parts outside the CDR3, is DGGITQSPKYLFRKEGQNVTLSCEQNLNHDAMYWYRQDPGQGLRLIYYSQIVNDFQKGDIAEGYSVSREKKESFPLTVTSAQKNPTAFYLCASSMMQGPQPQHFGDGTRLSIL.

This sequence joins TRBV28 and TRBJ2-7; maybe TRBD1 (6 bases). This CDR3 has 13 residues. Trimming left V 5 bases short and J 1 base short, with 9 bases between. Per germline, CDR1 MDHEN and CDR2 SYDVKM. DNA for the CDR3: TGTGCCAGCAGTATAGGACAGTCCTACGAGCAGTACTTC. It yields the protein CASSIGQSYEQYF.

V gene TRBV28 combines with J gene TRBJ2-5; 12 nucleotides align to TRBD2. Germline CDR1 and CDR2: MDHEN and SYDVKM. The ends lost 2 bases at V and 5 bases at J; junction bases unmatched: 9. The CDR3 totals 17 residues. The CDR3 sequence: CASSLLGLAGRYETQYF. The DNA of the CDR3 is TGTGCCAGCAGTTTACTTGGACTAGCGGGAAGGTATGAGACCCAGTACTTC.

This clone has a single count. The chain employs TRBV27 and TRBJ2-7, with D maybe TRBD1 (6 bases). V lost 4 bases, J lost 2 bases, and 9 bases lay in between. There are 13 residues in the CDR3. Germline V gives CDR1 MNHEY, CDR2 SMNVEV (reference sequence). The DNA of the CDR3 is TGTGCCAGCAGTTACAGGGTCGCCTACGAGCAGTACTTC. It translates to CASSYRVAYEQYF.

The chain recombines TRBV18 with TRBJ2-3; D possibly corresponds to TRBD2 (6 bases). The CDR3 extends over 16 amino acids. V lost 1 base and J 3 bases, leaving 14 bases between the germline ends. The germline gives CDR1 KGHSH, CDR2 LQKENI. The CDR3 region is CASSPLAVGGTDTQYF. DNA for the CDR3: TGTGCCAGCTCACCACTAGCGGTTGGGGGAACAGATACGCAGTATTTT.

This chain links TRBV5-5 with TRBJ2-1; 8 bases line up with TRBD1. CDR1 is SGHKS and CDR2 is YYEKEE in the germline V gene (reference sequence). CDR3 length equals 15 residues. The V and J ends lost 2 bases and 5 bases, in that order; junction bases with no gene match: 6. CDR3 amino acids: CASSFLGQGDNEQFF. The CDR3, as DNA: TGTGCCAGCAGCTTCCTAGGACAGGGAGACAATGAGCAGTTCTTC.

The rearrangement joins TRBV4-1 to TRBJ2-7; 10 positions match TRBD2. Trimming took 4 bases from V and 3 from J; bases not matched to a gene: 12. Per germline, CDR1 MGHRA and CDR2 YSYEKL. CDR3 length: 17 amino acids. The chain's CDR3 is CASSRQGTSGNFYEQYF. CDR3 nucleotide sequence: TGCGCCAGCAGCCGACAGGGAACTAGCGGGAACTTCTACGAGCAGTACTTC.

This chain joins TRBV10-1 and TRBJ1-3, with D perhaps TRBD1 (5 bases). Germline V lookup: CDR1 WNHNN, CDR2 SYGVQD (reference sequence). V was pared by 8 bases and J by 2 bases, with 10 bases between. The CDR3 covers 13 residues. The CDR3 sequence is CASSAGAGNTIYF. Written as DNA, the CDR3 is TGCGCCAGCTCCGCGGGGGCTGGAAACACCATATATTTT.

V and J are TRBV3-1 (or the pseudogene TRBV3-2) and TRBJ2-3; 7 bases agree with TRBD2. Trimming cost V 0 bases and J 2 bases; bases outside gene matches: 17. The CDR3 is made up of 20 amino acids. Germline V gene lookup returns CDR1 LGHDT and CDR2 YNNKEL (reference sequence). The CDR3 DNA follows: TGTGCCAGCAGCCAAGATGGGGGGGATCGAGGGCCCTCCCCCACAGATACGCAGTATTTT. Translating it yields CASSQDGGDRGPSPTDTQYF.

This chain joins TRBV19 and TRBJ2-5, with 10 bases lining up with TRBD1. From germline, CDR1 is LNHDA and CDR2 SQIVND (reference sequence). The CDR3 sequence is 15 residues long. With 5 bases clipped from V and 5 bases from J, the junction kept 8 bases outside the gene matches. CDR3 nucleotides: TGTGCCAGTAGTGCGGGACAGGGGCAGGGGGAGACCCAGTACTTC. Translating gives CASSAGQGQGETQYF.

The chain recombines TRBV30 with TRBJ2-7; a weak D match, TRBD1 (6 bases). V dropped 2 bases and J dropped 0 bases, with 8 bases sitting between them. The CDR3 loop spans 13 amino acids. Germline assignment: CDR1 GTSNPN and CDR2 SVGIG (reference sequence). The CDR3 region is CAWSTGSSYEQYF. CDR3 coding DNA: TGTGCCTGGAGTACAGGGTCCTCCTACGAGCAGTACTTC.

V gene TRBV27 combines with J gene TRBJ1-5; 9 bases map to TRBD1. Germline V gene data show CDR1 as MNHEY and CDR2 as SMNVEV (reference sequence). Trimming cost V 5 bases and J 6 bases; bases outside gene matches: 8. This CDR3 has 15 residues. The CDR3, as DNA: TGTGCCAGCAGTCGAACAGGGGGCGAGGTTCAGCCCCAGCATTTT. Amino acids: CASSRTGGEVQPQHF.

The chain is built from TRBV7-8 and TRBJ1-3; no reliable D call. The CDR3 is made up of 17 amino acids. V lost 4 bases to trimming and J lost 0 bases, with 16 bases between them. Germline CDR1 and CDR2: SGHVS and FQNEAQ. CDR3 in amino acids: CASSYLAGELSGNTIYF. The CDR3, as DNA: TGTGCCAGCAGCTATCTGGCGGGCGAGCTCTCTGGAAACACCATATATTTT. The whole variable domain, remainder taken from reference TRBV7-8 and TRBJ1-3, is GAGVSQSPRYKVAKRGQDVALRCDPISGHVSLFWYQQALGQGPEFLTYFQNEAQLDKSGLPSDRFFAERPEGSVSTLKIQRTQQEDSAVYLCASSYLAGELSGNTIYFGEGSWLTVV.

The V and J genes are TRBV19 and TRBJ1-2; 7 positions agree with TRBD1. The CDR3 length is 14 residues. Germline values: CDR1 LNHDA, CDR2 SQIVND (reference sequence). V trimming: 4 bases; J trimming: 8 bases; junction bases outside the gene matches: 10. CDR3 loop: CASSTTGVLRGYTF. In DNA, the CDR3 is TGTGCCAGTAGTACTACAGGGGTGCTCAGAGGCTACACCTTC.

The chain couples TRBV9 to TRBJ1-6; the D gene is possibly TRBD1 (5 bases). Trimming took 2 bases from V and 5 from J, leaving 11 bases between them. The CDR3 runs 15 residues. Germline CDR1 SGDLS, CDR2 YYNGEE. CDR3 sequence: CASSVTTGNNSPLHF. CDR3 DNA: TGTGCCAGCAGCGTTACAACAGGAAATAATTCACCCCTCCACTTT.

This sequence joins TRBV6-5 and TRBJ1-2; no clear D gene. Trimming took off 7 bases at V and 8 bases at J, with 14 bases between the two ends. The CDR3 length is 12 residues. Germline CDR1 and CDR2: MNHEY and SVGAGI. The CDR3 DNA sequence: TGTGCCAGCACCCGGTCGAATGTCGGCTACACCTTC. Protein: CASTRSNVGYTF.

The CDR3 is CASSATGVAGNTIYF. CDR3 bases: TGTGCCAGCAGCGCGACGGGAGTAGCTGGAAACACCATATATTTT. This chain links TRBV9 with TRBJ1-3; D is unresolved. V lost 3 bases and J lost 2, with 12 bases in between. Germline loops: CDR1 SGDLS, CDR2 YYNGEE. This CDR3 is built from 15 residues.